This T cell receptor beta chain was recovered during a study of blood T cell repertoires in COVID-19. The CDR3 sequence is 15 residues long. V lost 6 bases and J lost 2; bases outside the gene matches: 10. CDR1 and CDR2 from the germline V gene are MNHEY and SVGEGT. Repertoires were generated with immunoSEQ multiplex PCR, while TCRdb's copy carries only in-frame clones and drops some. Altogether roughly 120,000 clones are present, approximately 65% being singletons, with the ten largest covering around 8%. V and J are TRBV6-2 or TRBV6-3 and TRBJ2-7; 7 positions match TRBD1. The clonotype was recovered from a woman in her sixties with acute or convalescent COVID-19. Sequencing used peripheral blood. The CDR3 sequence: CASSPRGDRTYEQYF. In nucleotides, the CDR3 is TGTGCCAGCAGCCCTCGTGGGGACAGAACCTACGAGCAGTACTTC.